One and the same sample provided the 24 T cell receptor beta chains below, sequenced in a study of OX40 agonist ivuxolimab in advanced cancers. Repertoires were generated with immunoSEQ multiplex PCR, while TCRdb's copy carries only in-frame clones and drops some. The sample holds 53,000 or so clones, over 80% seen once. The specimen was CD4+ or CD8+ T cells sorted from blood, collected in a trial of the OX40 agonist ivuxolimab. All receptors derive from an adult with an advanced solid tumor such as melanoma, head and neck, liver or kidney cancer.

This chain links TRBV30 with TRBJ1-2; possible D gene TRBD1, 5 bases. Per the germline V gene, CDR1 is GTSNPN and CDR2 is SVGIG (reference sequence). This CDR3 is 11 amino acids long. Trimming took 2 bases from V and 8 from J, leaving 9 bases between them. The CDR3 region is CAWSLRGGYTF. The CDR3 DNA follows: TGTGCCTGGAGTTTACGGGGGGGCTACACCTTC.

This clone turned up a few times. The chain recombines TRBV20-1 with TRBJ1-2; no firm D call. Germline V CDR1 and CDR2: DFQATT, SNEGSKA (reference sequence). The ends were cut back, 6 bases at V and 5 bases at J, with 10 bases in the middle. The CDR3 loop spans 11 amino acids. The CDR3 sequence is CSARADYGYTF. The DNA for the CDR3 is TGCAGTGCGAGGGCAGATTATGGCTACACCTTC.

V usage is TRBV2 and J usage is TRBJ2-5, with D perhaps matching TRBD1 (5 bases). The CDR3 extends over 14 amino acids. V lost 7 bases, J lost 4 bases, and 16 bases lay in between. Germline-derived CDR1 and CDR2 are SNHLY and FYNNEI. The CDR3 nucleotides are TGTGCCAGCACCTCAGGGCCTAAAGGAGAGACCCAGTACTTC. Protein: CASTSGPKGETQYF.

This chain uses TRBV7-2 with TRBJ2-5; D is unclear. The CDR3 is 15 amino acids. Germline V gene data show CDR1 as SGHTA and CDR2 as FQGNSA. Trimming left V 5 bases short and J 2 bases short, with 15 bases between. The chain's CDR3 is CASSPLNDLQETQYF. The CDR3 region has the DNA TGTGCCAGCAGCCCTCTCAATGACCTTCAAGAGACCCAGTACTTC.

The chain joins TRBV7-2 to TRBJ2-5; TRBD2 aligns across 13 bases. CDR3 length equals 17 residues. Germline V gene data show CDR1 as SGHTA and CDR2 as FQGNSA. Losses at the gene ends were 1 base for V and 3 bases for J; bases not matched to a gene: 5. CDR3 region: CASSLVAGLAGKETQYF. Here the CDR3 DNA reads TGTGCCAGCAGCTTAGTCGCGGGACTAGCGGGAAAAGAGACCCAGTACTTC.

CDR3 region: CASSLGTGANYGYTF. The CDR3 DNA follows: TGTGCCAGCAGCTTAGGGACGGGGGCTAACTATGGCTACACCTTC. This chain links TRBV7-2 with TRBJ1-2, with D possibly TRBD1 on 5 matching bases. This CDR3 region has 15 residues. Trimming stripped 1 base from V and 0 bases from J, with 9 bases between. Germline CDR1 SGHTA, CDR2 FQGNSA. Looking up the rest from reference TRBV7-2 and TRBJ1-2 gives the full variable domain: GAGVSQSPSNKVTEKGKDVELRCDPISGHTALYWYRQSLGQGLEFLIYFQGNSAPDKSGLPSDRFSAERTGGSVSTLTIQRTQQEDSAVYLCASSLGTGANYGYTFGSGTRLTVV.

This chain links TRBV15 with TRBJ2-3, with a tentative D call TRBD1 (6 bases). Germline V CDR1 and CDR2: LNHNV, YYDKDF (reference sequence). Trimming took 0 bases from V and 4 from J, leaving 11 bases between them. The CDR3 has 15 residues. CDR3 loop: CATSRDVQGPDTQYF. CDR3 sequence (DNA): TGTGCCACCAGCAGAGATGTTCAGGGGCCAGATACGCAGTATTTT.

The sample holds a few counts of this clone. In DNA form, the CDR3 reads TGCGCCAGCGGCGTAGGGTGGGGGAGGACTGAAGCTTTCTTT. Its translation: CASGVGWGRTEAFF. The chain recombines TRBV4-1 with TRBJ1-1; TRBD1 is a possible D gene (5 bases). With 8 bases removed from V and 5 bases from J, the gap between germline ends came to 18 bases. Looked up from germline, CDR1 is MGHRA and CDR2 is YSYEKL. CDR3 length equals 14 residues.

CDR3 region: CASSPSRLSGNTIYF. The CDR3 DNA reads as TGTGCCAGCAGCCCATCCAGACTCTCTGGAAACACCATATATTTT. The chain joins TRBV7-8 to TRBJ1-3, with unresolved D. Trimming shortened V by 5 bases and J by 0 bases, and 11 bases separated the two germline ends. CDR1 SGHVS and CDR2 FQNEAQ come from the germline V gene. This CDR3 is 15 amino acids long.

This chain uses TRBV6-7 with TRBJ1-2; D is unresolved. TRBV6-7 is classed as an ORF, of uncertain function. The ends were cut back, 2 bases at V and 4 bases at J, with 5 bases in the middle. This CDR3 comprises 12 residues. In DNA form, the CDR3 reads TGTGCCAGCAGTTACGTTGTCTATGGCTACACCTTC. This gives the protein CASSYVVYGYTF.

The rearrangement joins TRBV7-3 to TRBJ2-3, with unresolved D. Trimming shortened V by 2 bases and J by 1 base, and 13 bases separated the two germline ends. Germline CDR1 is SGHTA and CDR2 is FQGTGA. This CDR3 has 16 residues. CDR3 in amino acids: CASSLFPAVGTDTQYF. CDR3 nucleotide sequence: TGTGCCAGCAGCTTATTCCCTGCTGTTGGCACAGATACGCAGTATTTT.

V and J are TRBV30 and TRBJ1-5; no clear D gene. V was clipped by 1 base and J by 4 bases, with 14 bases between them. Germline V gene sequence: CDR1 GTSNPN, CDR2 SVGIG (reference sequence). There are 15 residues in the CDR3. CDR3 DNA sequence: TGTGCCTGGAGTGCAGTAGGCAGAGTAAATCAGCCCCAGCATTTT. This gives the protein CAWSAVGRVNQPQHF.

The gene calls are TRBV29-1 and TRBJ1-5, with D hard to call. The CDR3 sequence is 13 residues long. Trimming left V 3 bases short and J 6 bases short, with 12 bases between. Germline loops: CDR1 SQVTM, CDR2 ANQGSEA. The CDR3 DNA is TGCAGCGTTGATAAGGGAAAGGGTCAGCCCCAGCATTTT. This codes for CSVDKGKGQPQHF. The variable domain in full, with the rest retrieved from reference TRBV29-1 and TRBJ1-5, is SAVISQKPSRDICQRGTSLTIQCQVDSQVTMMFWYRQQPGQSLTLIATANQGSEATYESGFVIDKFPISRPNLTFSTLTVSNMSPEDSSIYLCSVDKGKGQPQHFGDGTRLSIL.

The chain employs TRBV11-3 and TRBJ1-3; D perhaps matches TRBD1 (6 bases). Germline values: CDR1 SGHNT, CDR2 YENEEA. Trimming pared 2 bases from V and 0 bases from J, leaving 14 bases between. The CDR3 consists of 17 residues. Written as DNA, the CDR3 is TGTGCCAGCAGCTTAAGCCACAGGGCCCACTCTGGAAACACCATATATTTT. It specifies CASSLSHRAHSGNTIYF. Combining the CDR3 with reference TRBV11-3 and TRBJ1-3 gives the whole variable domain EAGVVQSPRYKIIEKKQPVAFWCNPISGHNTLYWYLQNLGQGPELLIRYENEEAVDDSQLPKDRFSAERLKGVDSTLKIQPAELGDSAVYLCASSLSHRAHSGNTIYFGEGSWLTVV.

The rearrangement links TRBV5-4 to TRBJ2-3; 9 bases fit TRBD1. The CDR3 extends over 14 amino acids. The J segment lost 6 bases and the V segment lost 0 bases, leaving 2 bases of the junction unmatched. Germline V gives CDR1 SGHNT, CDR2 YYREEE (reference sequence). The CDR3 sequence is CASSLGGTGDTQYF. The CDR3 DNA reads as TGTGCCAGCAGCTTGGGCGGGACAGGGGATACGCAGTATTTT.

This clone was recorded a few times. The chain couples TRBV11-2 to TRBJ1-5; D not resolved. Trimming removed 2 bases from V and 7 bases from J, with 9 bases in between. The CDR3 length is 13 residues. The germline CDR1 and CDR2 sequences are SGHAT and FQNNGV. In DNA form, the CDR3 reads TGTGCCAGCAGCTTATATGCGGAGCAGCCCCAGCATTTT. Its protein product is CASSLYAEQPQHF.

This chain links TRBV7-9 with TRBJ1-3; 10 bases fit TRBD1. The ends lost 5 bases at V and 4 bases at J; junction bases unmatched: 5. This CDR3 has 15 amino acids. Germline V gene lookup returns CDR1 SEHNR and CDR2 FQNEAQ (reference sequence). The CDR3 spells CASSRQGASGNTIYF. The DNA of the CDR3 is TGTGCCAGCAGCCGACAGGGGGCGTCAGGAAACACCATATATTTT.

The CDR3 nucleotides are TGTGCCAGCAGTAGGACTAGCGGCTTCACAGATACGCAGTATTTT. It yields the protein CASSRTSGFTDTQYF. V gene TRBV6-1 combines with J gene TRBJ2-3; 10 nucleotides align to TRBD2. The CDR3 contains 15 residues. V lost 5 bases, J lost 2 bases, and 4 bases stayed unmatched. The germline V gene has CDR1 MNHNS and CDR2 SASEGT.

This clone has only a few counts. V usage is TRBV19 and J usage is TRBJ2-5, with D perhaps assigned TRBD1 or TRBD2 (5 bases each). This CDR3 has 15 amino acids. CDR1 is LNHDA and CDR2 is SQIVND in the germline V gene (reference sequence). Trimming removed 4 bases at V and 1 base at J, with 13 bases between. The CDR3 sequence: CASSKDSGIQETQYF. CDR3 DNA: TGTGCCAGTAGTAAGGACTCAGGGATCCAAGAGACCCAGTACTTC.

This clone has only one observation. The V call is TRBV4-3, the J call TRBJ1-1; 8 nucleotides match TRBD1. The length of the CDR3 is 16 residues. Germline assignment: CDR1 LGHNA and CDR2 YSLEER. J was trimmed by 1 base and V by 3 bases; bases with no gene match: 7. The CDR3: CASSQGQAIWNTEAFF. DNA of the CDR3: TGCGCCAGCAGCCAGGGACAGGCCATCTGGAACACTGAAGCTTTCTTT.

The rearrangement links TRBV28 to TRBJ1-4; 7 nucleotides line up with TRBD1. The germline V gene encodes CDR1 MDHEN and CDR2 SYDVKM. The CDR3 is 15 residues long. V trimming: 1 base; J trimming: 8 bases; junction bases outside the gene matches: 7. In DNA form, the CDR3 reads TGTGCCAGCAGTTTATTAGAGGGGGCGGTCGAAAAACTGTTTTTT. As protein: CASSLLEGAVEKLFF.

The genes are TRBV5-6 and TRBJ2-3; 8 bases line up with TRBD2. Looked up from germline, CDR1 is SGHDT and CDR2 is YYEEEE. The CDR3 runs 15 residues. Trimming at V came to 4 bases and at J to 0 bases, leaving 4 bases not matched to a gene. This chain's CDR3 is CASSPLAGSTDTQYF. The CDR3 DNA follows: TGTGCCAGCAGCCCCTTAGCGGGAAGCACAGATACGCAGTATTTT.

The rearrangement joins TRBV7-3 to TRBJ2-3, with 7 bases identical to TRBD1. This CDR3 has 15 amino acids. Germline V gives CDR1 SGHTA, CDR2 FQGTGA. After removal of 3 bases from V and 5 bases from J, the junction contained 8 bases not matched to a gene. The CDR3 is CASSLLGQAKDTQYF. CDR3 in DNA: TGTGCCAGCAGCTTGCTCGGACAGGCAAAAGATACGCAGTATTTT.

The rearrangement joins TRBV12-5 to TRBJ2-7; 9 positions match TRBD2. The trim removed 0 bases at V and 4 bases at J, leaving 7 bases unmatched. CDR3 length: 16 residues. Per the germline V gene, CDR1 is LGHNT and CDR2 is FRNRAP. This CDR3 is CASGLVLGLAFYEQYF. CDR3 nucleotide sequence: TGTGCTAGTGGTTTGGTACTCGGACTAGCGTTTTACGAGCAGTACTTC.